Sequencing of this T cell receptor (beta chain) was carried out in a study of cytomegalovirus exposure and HLA in healthy donors (dated by TCRdb to the late 2010s). About the investigation overall: According to an earlier analysis of several hundred of the donors, roughly 180 million T cells yielded 90 million to 140 million unique TCR beta sequences and around 300 Gb of sequence data. An earlier analysis of more than 450 of the donors used high-throughput TCR beta sequencing to judge whether each TCR beta V gene segment behaved as functional or pseudogenic. Among 398 genotyped donors of the cohort, an average of around 240,000 unique TCR beta nucleotide sequences were sequenced per donor, about a sixth of them non-productive. A later analysis re-analyzed previously published TCR beta repertoires from approximately 670 donors and added high-resolution HLA genotyping to study TCR occurrence patterns. All discovery cohort repertoires had been generated on a single sequencing platform. A handful of DR-DQ haplotypes were handled as single units for association and clustering because linkage in the cohort was strong. The study was designed to test whether signatures of past pathogen exposure could be identified by cataloging public T cell receptors. The genetic ancestry cluster associated with self-reported Caucasian donors included over 65% of the 398 genotyped donors. Rather than drawing on any new phenotypic data, the later analysis identified candidate immune exposures from TCR beta sequences and the way those sequences occurred across donors. Besides the first cohort of about 730 subjects, a separate validation cohort made up of 120 or so different subjects was used. Donor age, sex, ethnicity and CMV serostatus were collected together with the repertoire data. Both class I and class II loci were covered by HLA typing, at four-digit resolution. A later genetic analysis took genome-wide SNP genotypes for 398 of the 666 donors and used that subset as a discovery cohort. The T cell repertoires of about 700 subjects were profiled by immunosequencing and related to cytomegalovirus serostatus. Approximately 310 gigabases of sequencing data and tens of millions of unique TCR sequences were included in an early release covering 500 to 750 HLA-typed donors. The number of typed donors differed by locus: about 620-640 for A, B, C, DRB1 and DQB1; some 540 for DQA1; fewer than 610 for DPA1; and roughly 470 for DPB1. The study combined high-throughput TCR immunosequencing, statistical association of individual TCRs with disease status, and machine learning to predict cytomegalovirus infection status.

Details on this clone: Its recognized antigen is unknown. The junction departs from germline at one end; a sequencing error may be responsible.

CDR1 and CDR2 were assigned from the germline V gene as MDHEN and SYDVKM. The CDR3 starts with the cysteine, ends with the phenylalanine, and has 11 residues. Only the CDR3 region is kept as DNA, spanning 33 bases read in frame from base 1. The cohort was made up of approximately 670 healthy bone marrow donors. At the time of sampling, every cohort member was nominally healthy, though immune exposures that went unrecorded were likely present. The donor tested CMV seropositive, placing the donor among the 310 or so seropositive members of the cohort. Each donor provided a peripheral blood sample, and peripheral blood mononuclear cells were used for TCR beta sequencing. The Qiagen DNeasy Blood Extraction Kit was used to extract genomic DNA from the blood cell samples. The paper's findings and limits, for the study overall: In vitro tests confirmed that a few of the cytomegalovirus-associated TCR beta chains recognize cytomegalovirus antigens. Because HLA typing was missing for some donors at each locus, association tests included only the typed subset. The cohort was sequenced for TCR beta chains only, and without alpha or paired-chain data the features that could be detected were limited. Correlated functional status among segregating V segments might be attributable to linkage disequilibrium, but an unknown experimental factor could not be ruled out. Strong co-occurrence of HLA alleles, especially DR and DQ, made assigning TCR associations to individual alleles difficult. In a later genetic analysis, a missense DCLRE1C variant was associated with V-gene and J-gene trimming of TCR beta chains, and the association was replicated in an independent cohort. Broadly in line with IMGT annotations, most TCR beta V segments showed up in productive rearrangements about 87% or about 30% of the time in an earlier analysis of some 590 of the donors. A total of 164 TCR beta chains were listed by the study as associated with cytomegalovirus. The authors suggested that the approach could potentially be generalized to other disease states and immunological phenotypes. In a later analysis, HLA-associated TCR beta chains showed more clonal expansion and lower generation probabilities than non-associated chains that were equally common. The sequencing pipeline was judged likely to have produced a cluster of highly shared sequence variants as a technical artifact. In a later analysis, several top co-occurrence clusters were reported to appear linked to parvovirus B19, influenza, CMV and Epstein-Barr virus. A later analysis associated 17,000 or so TCR beta sequences with specific HLA alleles at a false discovery rate of 0.05. In a later analysis, the rate of TCR association differed among HLA loci, with DRB1 alleles having the most associated TCRs and HLA-C alleles having the fewest. The classifier was reported to diagnose cytomegalovirus status with high specificity and sensitivity in both the original and validation cohorts. In a later genetic analysis, fewer N-insertions in productive TCRs were reported among donors in an Asian-associated ancestry cluster than the approximately 670-donor mean. Presence/absence analyses assumed roughly uniform sequencing depth across donors, an assumption that may not hold. A further reported finding was that TCR beta sequences accurately predicted the HLA-A and HLA-B alleles for most subjects in the first cohort. The only immune exposure information available for the cohort was CMV serostatus. According to a later analysis, most CMV-associated TCR beta chains appeared to be HLA-restricted, and the HLA associations seemed to be driven largely by CMV exposure. Most TCR sequences were observed very rarely across donors, whereas some public TCRs were present in many individuals. Roughly 15 rarely observed V segments, including chromosome 9 orphons, were excluded from the earlier analysis of just under 600 of the donors because counts were too low. Some IMGT-functional V segments, including TRBV6-2 and TRBV6-3, could not be told apart with the 87-base-pair reads, so those segments were excluded.

Libraries were built with the immunoSEQ multiplex PCR assay. The multiplex PCR relied on a mix of 60 forward primers for TCR Vbeta segments and 13 reverse primers for TCR Jbeta segments. The CDR3 region of rearranged TCR beta genes was amplified from genomic DNA by a multiplex PCR assay. Amplified TCR beta libraries were sequenced as 87-base-pair reads on the Illumina HiSeq System. As for the original processing: A later analysis counted approximately 84 million unique TCR beta chains across the 640 or so repertoires, and roughly 11 million of these chains were shared by at least two donors. A nearest-neighbor algorithm error-corrected the raw reads and collapsed the reads into unique sequences, merging closely related sequences to remove PCR and sequencing errors. V, D and J gene segments were assigned by aligning CDR3 sequences to IMGT reference sequences. For a sequence to be retained, a match of at least six nucleotides was required to both a V gene segment and a J gene segment. A rearrangement counted as productive if the CDR3 had no stop codons and remained in frame with V and J, and every other rearrangement counted as non-productive. CDR3 was defined according to IMGT convention as the region running from the second conserved V-encoded cysteine to the conserved J-encoded phenylalanine. In an earlier analysis of 550 to 650 of the donors, sequences lacking an unambiguous match to a single V gene segment were excluded. In an earlier analysis of several hundred of the donors, V segments were called functional above 56.7% productive rearrangements and were called segregating when the between-donor standard deviation exceeded 5%. A statistical classification framework was developed to diagnose cytomegalovirus status using the catalog of TCR beta chain sequences. V and J gene assignment, in a later analysis, came from comparing TCR nucleotide sequences with IMGT/GENE-DB human TR gene sequences. The TCRdist pipeline was used in a later analysis to assign CDR3 sequences and most-parsimonious VDJ recombination scenarios. A later analysis defined each TCR beta chain by its CDR3 amino acid sequence plus V-gene family, and excluded reads lacking a unique V-gene family. A later analysis removed roughly 590 highly shared, low-generation-probability nucleotide sequences to deal with suspected cross-contamination and a sequencing artifact. In a later analysis, a clonal expansion index for each public chain was calculated from normalized within-repertoire ranks of inferred template counts. Generation probabilities in a later analysis came from a VDJ recombination model fitted to out-of-frame rearrangements, and those results were checked against IGoR. In a later analysis, hypergeometric tests were used to score TCR-TCR, TCR-HLA and TCR-CMV co-occurrence, with a repertoire-size bias correction applied to TCR pairs. In a later analysis, false discovery rates were estimated by permuting HLA or CMV assignments 20 times. In a later analysis, co-occurring TCRs were grouped using DBSCAN, and TCRdist sequence similarity was added for clustering within HLA-allele-positive subsets. Repertoires with fewer than 30,000 or more than 120,000 public chains, plus five repertoires with anomalous nucleotide sharing, were excluded from co-occurrence clustering. This is the immuneACCESS table as TCRdb keeps it, with only in-frame sequences that have V and J called. A part of the clones is gone; compared with another copy, unresolved V genes explain less than half, and the rest is unexplained. Clone size and V and J calls were adopted from that table, with D and trimming inferred from the DNA. A total of 130,000 or so clones appear in this sample, about 79% of them only once. The ten largest clones take up 1.8% of the sample.

The TCR comes from a female donor in good health and CMV-seropositive. The chain joins TRBV28 to TRBJ2-7; the D gene is not confidently resolved. Input material: PBMCs. The CDR3 protein sequence reads: CASRLAGTAHF. Read as DNA, the sequence is TGTGCCAGCCGCCTGGCCGGAACAGCCCACTTC.